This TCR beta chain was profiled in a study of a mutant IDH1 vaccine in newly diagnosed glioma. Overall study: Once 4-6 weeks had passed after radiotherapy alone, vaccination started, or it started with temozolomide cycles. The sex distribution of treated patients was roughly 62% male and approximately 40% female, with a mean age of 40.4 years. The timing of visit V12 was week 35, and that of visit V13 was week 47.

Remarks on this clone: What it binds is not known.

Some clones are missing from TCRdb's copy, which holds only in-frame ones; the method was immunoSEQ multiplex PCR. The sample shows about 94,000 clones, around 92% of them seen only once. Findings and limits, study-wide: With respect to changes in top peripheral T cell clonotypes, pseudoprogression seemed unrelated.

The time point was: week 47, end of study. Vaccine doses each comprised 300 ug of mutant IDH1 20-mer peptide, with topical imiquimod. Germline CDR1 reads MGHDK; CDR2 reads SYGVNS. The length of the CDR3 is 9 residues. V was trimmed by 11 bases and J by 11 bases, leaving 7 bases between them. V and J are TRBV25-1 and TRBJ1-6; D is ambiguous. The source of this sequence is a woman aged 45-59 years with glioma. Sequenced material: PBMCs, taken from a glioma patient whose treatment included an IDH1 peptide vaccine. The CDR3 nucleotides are TGTGCCGCAGGTGCACCCCTCCACTTT. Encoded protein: CAAGAPLHF.